The 18 T cell receptor beta chains reported below all come from one sample, sequenced in a study of cytomegalovirus exposure and HLA in healthy donors. Researchers ran the PCR with 60 Vbeta and 13 Jbeta primers. Profiling relied on immunoSEQ multiplex PCR, and the TCRdb table lists in-frame clones only, not all of them. The clone table shows 75,000 to 95,000 clones, with the ten largest holding 1.5%. The sample comprised PBMCs. These receptors all come from a woman aged 55-70 years in good health and CMV-seronegative.

V is TRBV5-5 and J is TRBJ2-4; a weak D match, TRBD2 (6 bases). Per germline, CDR1 SGHKS and CDR2 YYEKEE (reference sequence). With 4 bases removed from V and 1 base from J, the gap between germline ends came to 15 bases. The CDR3 length is 16 residues. CDR3 DNA: TGTGCCAGCAGCCCCGAATCCGGGACTGCCAAAAACATTCAGTACTTC. Encoded protein: CASSPESGTAKNIQYF.

The rearrangement uses TRBV7-2 and TRBJ2-1, with 7 nucleotides matching TRBD2. The CDR3 has 15 residues. Trimming removed 2 bases from V and 5 bases from J; junction bases left unmatched: 6. Germline loops: CDR1 SGHTA, CDR2 FQGNSA. The CDR3, as DNA: TGTGCCAGCAGCTTATGGCCAGCGGGAAACAATGAGCAGTTCTTC. Translating it yields CASSLWPAGNNEQFF.

A note on this clone: The junction departs from the called germline gene at one end, perhaps through a read error. The gene calls are TRBV6-1 and TRBJ2-5, with D possibly TRBD1 on 7 matching bases. CDR1 and CDR2 from the germline V gene are MNHNS and SASEGT. This CDR3 has 15 residues. The DNA for the CDR3 is TGTGCCAGCAGTGAACAGGGGGGTCGTCGAGAGGCCCAGTACTTC. It encodes CASSEQGGRREAQYF.

This chain uses TRBV19 with TRBJ2-1; possible D gene TRBD1, 5 bases. Between the trimmed V and J ends, which lost 7 bases and 5 bases, there was a span of 21 bases. The CDR3 contains 16 residues. CDR1 is LNHDA, CDR2 SQIVND, per germline (reference sequence). CDR3: CASTKGHPFWDNEQFF. DNA of the CDR3: TGTGCCAGTACTAAAGGACATCCCTTTTGGGACAATGAGCAGTTCTTC.

The gene calls are TRBV19 and TRBJ1-1, with D tentatively TRBD1 (5 bases). The germline CDR1 and CDR2 sequences are LNHDA and SQIVND (reference sequence). V was shortened by 6 bases and J by 1 base, with 12 bases between the two germline ends. This CDR3 is 14 amino acids long. The CDR3 sequence: CASSGATENTEAFF. The CDR3 DNA reads as TGTGCCAGTAGCGGAGCGACAGAGAACACTGAAGCTTTCTTT.

The J gene is TRBJ2-3, the V gene TRBV5-1; maybe TRBD2 (5 bases). The length of the CDR3 is 14 residues. Germline CDR1 SGHRS, CDR2 YFSETQ. V lost 5 bases to trimming and J lost 2 bases, with 12 bases between them. The CDR3 spells CASSSGVSTDTQYF. The CDR3 DNA reads as TGCGCCAGCAGTTCCGGGGTATCCACAGATACGCAGTATTTT.

The J gene is TRBJ1-5, the V gene TRBV30, with D tentatively TRBD1 (5 bases). The V gene lost 1 base and the J gene lost 2 bases, with 12 bases spanning the gap. The CDR3 extends over 15 amino acids. CDR1 is GTSNPN, CDR2 SVGIG, per germline (reference sequence). The CDR3 region is CAWSAGGAGNQPQHF. The CDR3, as DNA: TGTGCCTGGAGTGCCGGGGGAGCGGGCAATCAGCCCCAGCATTTT.

The CDR3 sequence: CASSYATRVYEQYF. CDR3 bases: TGTGCCAGCAGTTACGCCACGAGGGTATACGAGCAGTACTTC. V is TRBV6-5 and J is TRBJ2-7; a possible D gene is TRBD2 (5 bases). From germline, CDR1 is MNHEY and CDR2 SVGAGI. This CDR3 has 14 amino acids. Trimming pared 2 bases from V and 4 bases from J, leaving 12 bases between.

V is TRBV12-5 and J is TRBJ2-3; possible D gene TRBD1, 5 bases. Germline values: CDR1 LGHNT, CDR2 FRNRAP. Trimming stripped 5 bases from V and 4 bases from J, with 10 bases between. The CDR3 is 13 amino acids. The CDR3 here is CASGAPGSDTQYF. The CDR3 coding sequence is TGTGCTAGTGGTGCCCCAGGGTCAGATACGCAGTATTTT.

The CDR3 loop is CASSPGTGEAFF. CDR3 DNA: TGTGCCAGCAGTCCTGGGACAGGAGAAGCTTTCTTT. The chain is built from TRBV28 and TRBJ1-1; 8 nucleotides match TRBD1. Germline trimming cut 5 bases from V and 8 bases from J; bases unmatched to any gene: 4. Germline V gene data show CDR1 as MDHEN and CDR2 as SYDVKM. This CDR3 is built from 12 residues.

The chain is built from TRBV28 and TRBJ2-3, with TRBD2 identical over 10 bases. This CDR3 has 17 residues. Per germline, CDR1 MDHEN and CDR2 SYDVKM. The junction had 7 bases not matched to a gene; V was cut back by 3 bases and J by 1 base. The CDR3 spells CASSFPLAGEGTDTQYF. The CDR3 coding sequence is TGTGCCAGCAGTTTTCCGCTAGCGGGAGAAGGCACAGATACGCAGTATTTT. The variable domain in full, completed from reference TRBV28 and TRBJ2-3, reads DVKVTQSSRYLVKRTGEKVFLECVQDMDHENMFWYRQDPGLGLRLIYFSYDVKMKEKGDIPEGYSVSREKKERFSLILESASTNQTSMYLCASSFPLAGEGTDTQYFGPGTRLTVL.

The chain joins TRBV4-1 to TRBJ2-3; 8 positions match TRBD2. Germline CDR1 is MGHRA and CDR2 is YSYEKL. This CDR3 region has 16 residues. Trimming at V came to 3 bases and at J to 2 bases, leaving 7 bases not matched to a gene. The CDR3 here is CASSQAGLATTDTQYF. The CDR3 DNA follows: TGCGCCAGCAGCCAGGCCGGACTAGCCACCACAGATACGCAGTATTTT.

The chain combines TRBV5-1 with TRBJ2-1; 7 bases are a match to TRBD2. Germline-derived CDR1 and CDR2 are SGHRS and YFSETQ. V trimming: 3 bases; J trimming: 2 bases; junction bases outside the gene matches: 5. The CDR3 extends over 15 amino acids. CDR3 nucleotide sequence: TGCGCCAGCAGCTGGGGACTATTCACCTACAATGAGCAGTTCTTC. Its protein is CASSWGLFTYNEQFF. The full variable domain, rest sourced from reference TRBV5-1 and TRBJ2-1, is KAGVTQTPRYLIKTRGQQVTLSCSPISGHRSVSWYQQTPGQGLQFLFEYFSETQRNKGNFPGRFSGRQFSNSRSEMNVSTLELGDSALYLCASSWGLFTYNEQFFGPGTRLTVL.

The CDR3 nucleotides read TGTGCCAGCAGTAGAAACAGGGGGCGCGGGGGGGAGCTGTTTTTT. This encodes CASSRNRGRGGELFF. This rearrangement joins TRBV6-5 to TRBJ2-2, with 9 bases matching TRBD1. V was pared by 5 bases and J by 8 bases, with 9 bases of the junction left unmatched. The CDR3 has 15 amino acids. Germline CDR1 and CDR2: MNHEY and SVGAGI.

This chain links TRBV28 with TRBJ2-3, with a weak D call TRBD1 (6 bases). Between the trimmed V and J ends, which lost 5 bases and 2 bases, there was a span of 11 bases. Germline CDR1 reads MDHEN; CDR2 reads SYDVKM. The CDR3 contains 14 residues. This CDR3 is CASSHRTDTDTQYF. The CDR3 bases are TGTGCCAGCAGTCATAGGACAGACACAGATACGCAGTATTTT. The full variable domain, completed using reference TRBV28 and TRBJ2-3, is DVKVTQSSRYLVKRTGEKVFLECVQDMDHENMFWYRQDPGLGLRLIYFSYDVKMKEKGDIPEGYSVSREKKERFSLILESASTNQTSMYLCASSHRTDTDTQYFGPGTRLTVL.

The chain uses TRBV4-2 and TRBJ2-7; 12 bases align to TRBD2. There are 16 residues in the CDR3. Germline V gene lookup returns CDR1 LGHNA and CDR2 YNFKEQ. With V trimmed by 4 bases and J by 4 bases, 8 bases remained unmatched. The CDR3 spells CASSPNWLAGGYEQYF. The CDR3 DNA follows: TGTGCCAGCAGCCCAAACTGGCTAGCGGGAGGGTACGAGCAGTACTTC.

Notes on this clone: Other DNA sequences in this specimen translate into the identical CDR3. The chain uses TRBV6-5 and TRBJ2-6; D unresolved. Germline V CDR1 and CDR2: MNHEY, SVGAGI. This CDR3 is 15 amino acids long. Trimming left V 6 bases short and J 0 bases short, with 9 bases between. CDR3 coding DNA: TGTGCCAGCAGCAGAGGAGTCTCTGGGGCCAACGTCCTGACTTTC. Residues: CASSRGVSGANVLTF.

This chain links TRBV6-1 with TRBJ2-7; 11 bases map to TRBD2. The CDR3 is 16 residues long. Unmatched junction bases numbered 7, after V lost 0 bases and J lost 6 bases. Looked up from germline, CDR1 is MNHNS and CDR2 is SASEGT. CDR3 amino acids: CASSEAQGLAGGEQYF. CDR3 in DNA: TGTGCCAGCAGTGAAGCGCAGGGCCTAGCGGGAGGCGAGCAGTACTTC.